These 2 T cell receptor beta chains originate from one sample sequenced in a study of cytomegalovirus exposure and HLA in healthy donors. The PCR had 60 Vbeta and 13 Jbeta primers. The table came from immunoSEQ multiplex PCR; TCRdb's copy has only in-frame clones and leaves some out. The table lists some 120,000 clones, roughly 70% of them singletons, with 2.5% to 3.5% in the top ten. Sequenced input: PBMCs. The receptor set was obtained from a woman in her forties in good health and CMV-seropositive.

This clone was seen once. This chain connects TRBV19 to TRBJ2-5, with D uncertain. The CDR3 runs 15 residues. Germline V gives CDR1 LNHDA, CDR2 SQIVND (reference sequence). The V end was cut by 3 bases, the J end by 5 bases, with 16 bases between. The CDR3 region has the DNA TGTGCCAGTAGTATGAGAGGAGCACTGTCGGAGACCCAGTACTTC. Its translation is CASSMRGALSETQYF.

In this sample, this clone turned up once. This chain connects TRBV27 to TRBJ2-7, with TRBD1 identical over 8 bases. The CDR3 covers 15 residues. Germline loops: CDR1 MNHEY, CDR2 SMNVEV (reference sequence). V shed 4 bases, J shed 2 bases, and the junction held 7 bases outside the gene matches. CDR3 loop: CASSSAGTGPYEQYF. The CDR3 DNA reads TGTGCCAGCAGTTCAGCCGGGACAGGACCCTACGAGCAGTACTTC.